A single sample gave rise to the 20 T cell receptor beta chains below, sequenced in a study of cytomegalovirus exposure and HLA in healthy donors. The PCR made use of 60 Vbeta and 13 Jbeta primers. Repertoires were generated with immunoSEQ multiplex PCR, while TCRdb's copy carries only in-frame clones and drops some. The sample table sets out 90,000 to 100,000 clones. Sequences were obtained from PBMCs. The receptors come from a woman in her thirties in good health and CMV-seronegative.

The chain couples TRBV7-2 to TRBJ1-5; 7 bases are shared with TRBD1. The germline V gene encodes CDR1 SGHTA and CDR2 FQGNSA. This CDR3 is built from 14 residues. V dropped 5 bases and J dropped 3; count of bases not matched to a gene: 4. The CDR3 sequence: CASSRDSANQPQHF. In DNA, the CDR3 is TGTGCCAGCAGCCGGGACAGTGCCAATCAGCCCCAGCATTTT.

With respect to this clone: Without the conserved terminal phenylalanine or tryptophan, this CDR3 likely stems from a read error. The J gene is TRBJ2-4, the V gene TRBV11-2; D is unresolved. The CDR3 length is 14 residues. From germline, CDR1 is SGHAT and CDR2 FQNNGV. Trimming removed 5 bases at V and 3 bases at J, with 11 bases between. CDR3 protein: CASSIVAGKNIQYL. The DNA of the CDR3 is TGTGCCAGCAGCATCGTCGCAGGCAAAAACATTCAGTACCTC.

In nucleotides, the CDR3 is TGTGCCATCAGTGAACAGCGGGGTTCGGGAGATACGCAGTATTTT. Encoded protein: CAISEQRGSGDTQYF. The chain links TRBV10-3 to TRBJ2-3; 7 positions agree with TRBD2. Trimming removed 3 bases from V and 5 bases from J; junction bases left unmatched: 8. Germline lookup yields CDR1 ENHRY and CDR2 SYGVKD. This CDR3 is built from 15 residues.

The chain employs TRBV2 and TRBJ1-2, with 11 bases aligning to TRBD1. Germline V gives CDR1 SNHLY, CDR2 FYNNEI. After removal of 6 bases from V and 8 bases from J, the junction contained 2 bases not matched to a gene. This CDR3 has 12 residues. CDR3 bases: TGTGCCAGCAGAGGGGACAGGGGGGGCTACACCTTC. Its protein is CASRGDRGGYTF.

This chain connects TRBV18 to TRBJ1-4; a weak D match, TRBD1 (5 bases). Germline CDR1 and CDR2: KGHSH and LQKENI. Trimming cost V 6 bases and J 1 base, with 9 bases left between them. The length of the CDR3 is 14 residues. The CDR3 nucleotides read TGTGCCAGCTCGATCGACAGAACTAATGAAAAACTGTTTTTT. Translating gives CASSIDRTNEKLFF. Combining the CDR3 with reference TRBV18 and TRBJ1-4 gives the whole variable domain NAGVMQNPRHLVRRRGQEARLRCSPMKGHSHVYWYRQLPEEGLKFMVYLQKENIIDESGMPKERFSAEFPKEGPSILRIQQVVRGDSAAYFCASSIDRTNEKLFFGSGTQLSVL.

V usage is TRBV6-4 and J usage is TRBJ1-1; D may be TRBD1 (5 bases). Germline values: CDR1 MRHNA, CDR2 SNTAGT. This CDR3 has 13 amino acids. The V end lost 6 bases, the J end lost 0 bases, and 8 bases lay between the germline ends. The CDR3 here is CASSAQVNTEAFF. In DNA form, the CDR3 reads TGTGCCAGCAGCGCACAGGTGAACACTGAAGCTTTCTTT.

The gene calls are TRBV4-1 and TRBJ1-2, with TRBD1 matching over 10 bases. The CDR3 length is 14 residues. V was clipped by 3 bases and J by 7 bases; unmatched bases: 5. Germline V CDR1 and CDR2: MGHRA, YSYEKL. The CDR3 DNA reads as TGCGCCAGCAGCCACCCGGGACAGGGGTTTGGCTACACCTTC. Its protein is CASSHPGQGFGYTF.

As DNA, the CDR3 is TGTGCCAGCAGCTCCTTATCTACGGGCTCCAGCGCCTGGGAGCAGTACTTC. As protein: CASSSLSTGSSAWEQYF. This chain connects TRBV5-6 to TRBJ2-5, with a tentative D call TRBD2 (5 bases). Germline V gene sequence: CDR1 SGHDT, CDR2 YYEEEE. The CDR3 runs 17 residues. Trimming removed 3 bases from V and 11 bases from J, with 29 bases in between.

The chain is built from TRBV15 and TRBJ2-7, with a weak D call TRBD1 (6 bases). The CDR3 spans 13 residues. Trimming removed 2 bases at V and 1 base at J, with 6 bases between. Germline assignment: CDR1 LNHNV and CDR2 YYDKDF (reference sequence). The CDR3 sequence is CATSRRGSYEQYF. The CDR3 nucleotides read TGTGCCACCAGCAGAAGGGGGTCCTACGAGCAGTACTTC. The full variable domain, rest sourced from reference TRBV15 and TRBJ2-7, is DAMVIQNPRYQVTQFGKPVTLSCSQTLNHNVMYWYQQKSSQAPKLLFHYYDKDFNNEADTPDNFQSRRPNTSFCFLDIRSPGLGDTAMYLCATSRRGSYEQYFGPGTRLTVT.

The rearrangement uses TRBV7-2 and TRBJ2-5; the D is unclear. The CDR3 spans 15 residues. The ends were cut back, 1 base at V and 1 base at J, with 10 bases in the middle. From germline, CDR1 is SGHTA and CDR2 FQGNSA. As DNA, the CDR3 is TGTGCCAGCAGCTTAGGGAGCAGCCTCCAAGAGACCCAGTACTTC. Translation: CASSLGSSLQETQYF.

Written as DNA, the CDR3 is TGTGCCAGCACCTCTCGGGACAGGAATGGGAATCAGCCCCAGCATTTT. Protein product: CASTSRDRNGNQPQHF. The chain employs TRBV6-6 and TRBJ1-5, with TRBD1 matching over 8 bases. From germline, CDR1 is MNHNY and CDR2 SVGAGI (reference sequence). Unmatched junction bases numbered 12, after V lost 7 bases and J lost 4 bases. CDR3 length: 16 residues.

The rearrangement links TRBV19 to TRBJ1-2; D not certain. V shed 1 base and J shed 6 bases, with 15 bases lying between them. This CDR3 has 15 residues. Germline V CDR1 and CDR2: LNHDA, SQIVND (reference sequence). The CDR3 reads CASSIGLAPVDGYTF. CDR3 coding DNA: TGTGCCAGTAGTATAGGATTGGCCCCTGTGGATGGCTACACCTTC.

This rearrangement joins TRBV4-2 to TRBJ2-5; D not certain. The germline gives CDR1 LGHNA, CDR2 YNFKEQ. With 11 bases removed from V and 2 bases from J, the gap between germline ends came to 21 bases. The CDR3 covers 15 residues. As DNA, the CDR3 is TGTGCCGGCGGCGAACCTCCACCCCGACAAGAGACCCAGTACTTC. Translation gives CAGGEPPPRQETQYF.

A remark on this clone: This sample includes further DNA sequences coding for the same CDR3. This sequence joins TRBV7-8 and TRBJ1-3; 7 nucleotides align to TRBD1. Germline lookup yields CDR1 SGHVS and CDR2 FQNEAQ. The CDR3 is 15 residues long. Germline trimming cut 5 bases from V and 1 base from J; bases unmatched to any gene: 5. The CDR3, as DNA: TGTGCCAGCAGCCTATCCAGGGGGTCTGGAAACACCATATATTTT. Protein product: CASSLSRGSGNTIYF.

With regard to this clone: The same CDR3 arises from other DNA sequences in this sample as well. This chain links TRBV5-1 with TRBJ1-1, with TRBD1 as a possible D gene (5 bases). The germline CDR1 and CDR2 sequences are SGHRS and YFSETQ. This CDR3 comprises 14 residues. V dropped 2 bases and J dropped 5 bases, with 13 bases sitting between them. For the CDR3, the DNA is TGCGCCAGCAGCTTAGCGGGGGTAGAGACTGAAGCTTTCTTT. Translation: CASSLAGVETEAFF.

The V and J genes are TRBV5-1 and TRBJ2-1; D is possibly TRBD2 (6 bases). Germline loops: CDR1 SGHRS, CDR2 YFSETQ. Trimming removed 4 bases from V and 2 bases from J, with 13 bases in between. The CDR3 covers 15 residues. DNA of the CDR3: TGCGCCAGCAGCGACGGGACTGGAGCCTACAATGAGCAGTTCTTC. Its protein is CASSDGTGAYNEQFF.

The chain carries TRBV28 and TRBJ2-4; TRBD2 agrees at 8 bases. In germline, CDR1 is MDHEN, CDR2 SYDVKM. V dropped 2 bases and J dropped 0; count of bases not matched to a gene: 6. The CDR3 has 17 amino acids. The CDR3 DNA reads as TGTGCCAGCAGTTTAGGGACTAGGGATCTAGCCAAAAACATTCAGTACTTC. It specifies CASSLGTRDLAKNIQYF.

The chain couples TRBV5-4 to TRBJ2-6; 7 nucleotides align to TRBD1. CDR1 is SGHNT and CDR2 is YYREEE in the germline V gene (reference sequence). The CDR3 is 15 amino acids. V shed 3 bases, J shed 2 bases, and the junction held 2 bases outside the gene matches. The CDR3 nucleotides are TGTGCCAGCAGCTCCCAGGGGGCTGGGGCCAACGTCCTGACTTTC. Translated, it gives CASSSQGAGANVLTF.

This chain uses TRBV23-1 with TRBJ1-1; D remains unclear. TRBV23-1 is an ORF, and what it does is uncertain. Trimming shortened V by 2 bases and J by 7 bases, and 32 bases separated the two germline ends. CDR3 length equals 20 residues. The CDR3 sequence: CASSQTRAGRRPSVTNEAFF. The CDR3 nucleotides are TGCGCCAGCAGTCAAACACGTGCCGGGCGGAGGCCGTCAGTAACAAATGAAGCTTTCTTT.

V usage is TRBV11-2 and J usage is TRBJ2-5; 7 bases line up with TRBD2. The J call may not be correct, given that the DNA end is closer to TRBJ2-7. This CDR3 has 15 amino acids. From germline, CDR1 is SGHAT and CDR2 FQNNGV. The CDR3 DNA sequence: TGTGCCAGCAGCTTCGGGGTCGGGGGGTGGTACGAGCAGTACTTC. This gives the protein CASSFGVGGWYEQYF.